These T cell receptor beta chains were read from a single sample in a study of T cell responses to AZD1222 COVID-19 vaccine. The repertoire was sequenced with immunoSEQ multiplex PCR; TCRdb's copy has only in-frame clones and lacks some. The sample carries over 150,000 clones, 90% recorded once. This specimen consisted of peripheral blood, obtained on day 0 of AZD1222 vaccination. These receptors all come from an adult in good health. Each CDR3 is given with its conserved first and last residue. Fields, in order: V gene, clone size, J gene, D gene, CDR3 DNA, CDR3 protein. D genes are given only for firm matches. Not all rows give a size; the values are once, few, many and, for expanded clones, a class.

>TRBV10-3|NA|TRBJ2-1|NA
TGTGCCATCAGTGAGTGGGGAGGGGACAGCTCCTACAATGAGCAGTTCTTC
CAISEWGGDSSYNEQFF
>TRBV7-2|once|TRBJ2-1|TRBD1
TGTGCCAGCAGCTCGTGGGACAGGGGGCCTAATGAGCAGTTCTTC
CASSSWDRGPNEQFF
>TRBV9|NA|TRBJ1-2|NA
TGTGCCAGCAGCGCCGTGGAGGGCTTTGGCTACACCTTC
CASSAVEGFGYTF
>TRBV7-3|NA|TRBJ2-7|NA
TGTGCCAGCAGCTTAGACAGTCGCCACGAGCAGTACTTC
CASSLDSRHEQYF
>TRBV30|NA|TRBJ1-5|NA
TGTGCCTGGAGTGTCCAGTCCAATCAGCCCCAGCATTTT
CAWSVQSNQPQHF
>TRBV7-3|NA|TRBJ2-1|NA
TGTGCCAGCAGCTTAAACCCCGGGGTAGCGGACTCCTACAATGAGCAGTTCTTC
CASSLNPGVADSYNEQFF
>TRBV9|NA|TRBJ2-3|TRBD1
TGTGCCAGCAGCGTATCGGACAGGGGCACAGATACGCAGTATTTT
CASSVSDRGTDTQYF
>TRBV4-2|NA|TRBJ1-2|NA
TGTGCCAGCAGCCAAGGTTATGGCTACACCTTC
CASSQGYGYTF
>TRBV7-9|NA|TRBJ2-5|NA
TGTGCCAGCAGCTCATTTCGGGGCCCCCAAGAGACCCAGTACTTC
CASSSFRGPQETQYF
>TRBV2|NA|TRBJ2-3|NA
TGTGCCAGCAGATGGGGGACGGACACAGATACGCAGTATTTT
CASRWGTDTDTQYF
>TRBV5-6|once|TRBJ2-4|NA
TGTGCCAGCAGCTTGGCCAGTGAATTGCTAGCCAAAAACATTCAGTACTTC
CASSLASELLAKNIQYF
>TRBV15|NA|TRBJ2-5|TRBD1
TGTGCCACCAGCAGGGATACAGGGGGAGAGACCCAGTACTTC
CATSRDTGGETQYF
>TRBV6-5|NA|TRBJ2-3|TRBD2
TGTGCCACAACGGGGGGTTGGACAGATACGCAGTATTTT
CATTGGWTDTQYF
>TRBV3-1/TRBV3-2|NA|TRBJ1-4|NA
TGTGCCAGCAGCCGGACAGTTTTCGATGAAAAACTGTTTTTT
CASSRTVFDEKLFF
>TRBV27|few|TRBJ1-5|TRBD1
TGTGCCAGCAGTTTAGTACAGGGGGGCCCCGACAATCAGCCCCAGCATTTT
CASSLVQGGPDNQPQHF
>TRBV11-2|NA|TRBJ2-7|TRBD1
TGTGCCAGCAGCTTAGTGGGGGACAGGGTCTCCTACGAGCAGTACTTC
CASSLVGDRVSYEQYF
>TRBV30|NA|TRBJ2-3|NA
TGTGCCTGGAGTCCTGGGGGGGCCAGAGATACGCAGTATTTT
CAWSPGGARDTQYF
>TRBV2|NA|TRBJ2-7|NA
TGTGCCAGCAGTCTCAGGAAGACCTCCTACGAGCAGTACTTC
CASSLRKTSYEQYF
>TRBV10-2|NA|TRBJ2-5|NA
TGCGCCAGCAGTGAGGGCCAGGAGACCCAGTACTTC
CASSEGQETQYF
>TRBV7-8|NA|TRBJ2-3|NA
TGTGCCAGCAGCTGGACGGGACGTACCAAAGATACGCAGTATTTT
CASSWTGRTKDTQYF
>TRBV2|NA|TRBJ1-6|TRBD1
TGTGCCAGCAGTGAAAGCAGGGGGCGCGGTTCACCCCTCCACTTT
CASSESRGRGSPLHF
>TRBV12-3/TRBV12-4|once|TRBJ2-5|NA
TGTGCCAGCAGTTTAGGTCTAGAGACCCAGTACTTC
CASSLGLETQYF
>TRBV5-1|NA|TRBJ1-3|NA
TGCGCCAGCAGCTTGGCATTATCAGGGACGGCTGGAAACACCATATATTTT
CASSLALSGTAGNTIYF
>TRBV9|NA|TRBJ1-2|NA
TGTGCCAGCAGCGTGGGGGACTTCGACTATGGCTACACCTTC
CASSVGDFDYGYTF
>TRBV20-1|NA|TRBJ1-2|NA
TGCAGTGCTCCAGTGTTCGACGGCTACACCTTC
CSAPVFDGYTF
>TRBV9|NA|TRBJ2-7|TRBD1
TGTGCCAGCAGCGCTGGGGGGGGACAGGGGTCCTACGAGCAGTACTTC
CASSAGGGQGSYEQYF
>TRBV11-2|NA|TRBJ1-1|NA
TGTGCCAGCAGCTTAAGTGGAGGGACTGAAGCTTTCTTT
CASSLSGGTEAFF
>TRBV6-5|NA|TRBJ1-6|TRBD1
TGTGCCAGCAGGTCCGGGACAGAGTATAATTCACCCCTCCACTTT
CASRSGTEYNSPLHF
>TRBV4-1|NA|TRBJ1-2|TRBD1
TGCGCAGTCCCTAGGGGGACAGGGTTTAACTATGGCTACACCTTC
CAVPRGTGFNYGYTF
>TRBV27|NA|TRBJ2-3|NA
TGTGCCAGCAGTTTTGGTCAGATGATTAGCACAGATACGCAGTATTTT
CASSFGQMISTDTQYF
>TRBV7-9|NA|TRBJ2-1|NA
TGTGCCAGCAGCCCGGAAAACGGGCCTTACAATGAGCAGTTCTTC
CASSPENGPYNEQFF
>TRBV30|few|TRBJ1-5|TRBD1
TGTGCCTGGAGTGTGGGACAGTTCAATCAGCCCCAGCATTTT
CAWSVGQFNQPQHF
>TRBV3-1/TRBV3-2|NA|TRBJ2-3|NA
TGTGCCAGCAGCCAAGAGGTCCGGGGGGCCTTCAGGACAGATACGCAGTATTTT
CASSQEVRGAFRTDTQYF
>TRBV5-1|NA|TRBJ1-2|TRBD1
TGCGCCAGCAGCTTGGAGGGACAGGGGGCAGGAGGCTACACCTTC
CASSLEGQGAGGYTF
>TRBV7-6|NA|TRBJ2-7|NA
TGTGCCAGCAGCTCGGACCCCACTCCAGCCTACGAGCAGTACTTC
CASSSDPTPAYEQYF
>TRBV25-1|NA|TRBJ2-1|TRBD2
TGTGCCAGCAGCAGAAGGACTAGCGGGGCCGGCTCCTACAATGAGCAGTTCTTC
CASSRRTSGAGSYNEQFF
>TRBV15|once|TRBJ1-4|TRBD1
TGTGCCACCAGCAGAGACAACAGGGGGTTTAATGAAAAACTGTTTTTT
CATSRDNRGFNEKLFF
>TRBV6-5|NA|TRBJ2-7|TRBD1
TGTGCCAGCAGTTCGACAGGGACCAGCTACGAGCAGTACTTC
CASSSTGTSYEQYF
>TRBV9|NA|TRBJ2-2|TRBD2
TGTGCCAGCAACCCCCTAGCGGGGACAGCCAACACCGGGGAGCTGTTTTTT
CASNPLAGTANTGELFF
>TRBV7-6|NA|TRBJ1-5|NA
TGTGCCAGCACCCCAGGAAGGGGGGGCGGGGATCAGCCCCAGCATTTT
CASTPGRGGGDQPQHF
>TRBV2|NA|TRBJ1-1|NA
TGTGCCAGCAGCCGGGGGAAGGACACTGAAGCTTTCTTT
CASSRGKDTEAFF
>TRBV6-2/TRBV6-3|NA|TRBJ1-6|TRBD1
TGTGCCAGCAGTTACGTGACAGGGGACAATTCACCCCTCCACTTT
CASSYVTGDNSPLHF
>TRBV4-2|NA|TRBJ1-5|TRBD1
TGTGCCAGCAGCCGCGACAGGGGCCAGCCCCAGCATTTT
CASSRDRGQPQHF
>TRBV7-9|NA|TRBJ1-2|TRBD1
TGTGCCAGCAGCTCGCCCCTGGACAGGGGCTATGGCTACACCTTC
CASSSPLDRGYGYTF
>TRBV21-1|NA|TRBJ2-4|NA
TGTGCCAGCAGCAAAGGGGGTAAGCCCTTAGCCAAAAACATTCAGTACTTC
CASSKGGKPLAKNIQYF
>TRBV7-2|NA|TRBJ2-6|TRBD1
TGTGCCAGCAGTCGCATCGGGACAGGCCTCTCCGGGGCCAACGTCCTGACTTTC
CASSRIGTGLSGANVLTF
>TRBV9|NA|TRBJ2-3|TRBD2
TGTGCCAGCAGCGTAGTGAGACTAGCGGGGGGGTTCACAGATACGCAGTATTTT
CASSVVRLAGGFTDTQYF
>TRBV25-1|NA|TRBJ2-7|TRBD1
TGTGCCAGCGGACAGGGTCCCTACGAGCAGTACTTC
CASGQGPYEQYF
>TRBV9|NA|TRBJ1-1|NA
TGTGCCAGCAGCGTAGTTGGGGGTGGTAACACTGAAGCTTTCTTT
CASSVVGGGNTEAFF
>TRBV4-3|few|TRBJ1-2|TRBD1
TGCGCCAGCAGCCAGGACCTGCTCAGGGGGTTGGTCTACACCTTC
CASSQDLLRGLVYTF
>TRBV4-1|NA|TRBJ1-2|TRBD1
TGCGCCAGCAGCCAAGAACGGGGACAGGGCCGCGGTGGCTACACCTTC
CASSQERGQGRGGYTF
>TRBV6-5|few|TRBJ1-2|NA
TGTGCCAGCAGTCCCCAAGGACTTCCCTCCGGCTACACCTTC
CASSPQGLPSGYTF
>TRBV7-8|NA|TRBJ2-5|TRBD2
TGTGCCAGCAGCTTAACAGAGGGACTAGCGGGGGGGAAGACCCAGTACTTC
CASSLTEGLAGGKTQYF
>TRBV3-1/TRBV3-2|once|TRBJ1-4|NA
TGTGCCAGCAGCCAAGGACAGCCGAGAAATGAAAAACTGTTTTTT
CASSQGQPRNEKLFF
>TRBV6-5|NA|TRBJ1-2|NA
TGTGCCAGCAGTTACTCTACCGGGGGGAACTATGGCTACACCTTC
CASSYSTGGNYGYTF
>TRBV25-1|NA|TRBJ1-1|NA
TGTGCCAGCCCGTCCGCCCATAGATTCATGAACACTGAAGCTTTCTTT
CASPSAHRFMNTEAFF
>TRBV14|once|TRBJ2-1|NA
TGTGCCAGCAGCCAAGATCGCCGCCCAGACAATGAGCAGTTCTTC
CASSQDRRPDNEQFF